The rows below give T cell receptor beta chains drawn from one sample of a study of shared clonotypes between healthy human individuals. The data were produced by immunoSEQ multiplex PCR, yet TCRdb's version contains in-frame clones alone and is incomplete. The sample holds about 490,000 clones; about 78% are singletons and the top ten take around 11%. Material for sequencing was PBMCs. These receptors all stem from a woman aged 40 to 50 in good health. Some clones in this sample may be carry-over from other donors' samples. Both conserved end residues are part of each CDR3. Each record gives: V gene, D gene, CDR3 protein. The D gene is left open where the match is weak.

v_gene: TRBV19
d_gene: .
CDR3aa: CASSIGRESIEQYF

v_gene: TRBV7-9
d_gene: TRBD2
CDR3aa: CASSPRAGGRHEQFF

v_gene: TRBV5-1
d_gene: .
CDR3aa: CASTPSVSNTGELFF

v_gene: TRBV6-4
d_gene: TRBD2
CDR3aa: CASSPQTSGTDTQYF

v_gene: TRBV9
d_gene: .
CDR3aa: CASPEAGKTRQVPYEQYF

v_gene: TRBV7-2
d_gene: TRBD2
CDR3aa: CASSLFAGGPTDTQYF

v_gene: TRBV11-2
d_gene: .
CDR3aa: CASSLAGAHNEQFF

v_gene: TRBV7-9
d_gene: TRBD1
CDR3aa: CASSTNRGSSGNTIYF

v_gene: TRBV18
d_gene: TRBD1
CDR3aa: CASSPPRGANTEAFF

v_gene: TRBV14
d_gene: .
CDR3aa: CASSQDSLRWGNTEAFF

v_gene: TRBV18
d_gene: .
CDR3aa: CASSPPGHTGELFF

v_gene: TRBV27
d_gene: .
CDR3aa: CASSLGTTTDTQYF

v_gene: TRBV7-9
d_gene: .
CDR3aa: CASSPVGPVPHTEAFF

v_gene: TRBV5-4
d_gene: TRBD2
CDR3aa: CASSQEGGSSYEQYF

v_gene: TRBV29-1
d_gene: .
CDR3aa: CSAVGQHTEAFF

v_gene: TRBV7-8
d_gene: .
CDR3aa: CASSLTETQETQYF

v_gene: TRBV11-3
d_gene: .
CDR3aa: CASSLDYRDTGELFF

v_gene: TRBV28
d_gene: .
CDR3aa: CASRSFKGVGDEQFF

v_gene: TRBV5-5
d_gene: TRBD2
CDR3aa: CASSLPTSGYTDTQYF

v_gene: TRBV27
d_gene: .
CDR3aa: CASSSRQGSGDEQFF

v_gene: TRBV15
d_gene: TRBD2
CDR3aa: CATSRDGLAGVGQETQYF

v_gene: TRBV18
d_gene: .
CDR3aa: CASSPTWGDTEAFF

v_gene: TRBV28
d_gene: .
CDR3aa: CASTPSSRGADTQYF

v_gene: TRBV4-2
d_gene: TRBD2
CDR3aa: CASSPGTSEAGELFF

v_gene: TRBV10-3
d_gene: .
CDR3aa: CAIRPHFGNSPLHF

v_gene: TRBV20-1
d_gene: .
CDR3aa: CSARIHTEAFF

v_gene: TRBV28
d_gene: TRBD2
CDR3aa: CASSFVAGAYNEQFF

v_gene: TRBV11-2
d_gene: TRBD1
CDR3aa: CASSLGQGVDGYTF

v_gene: TRBV6-5
d_gene: TRBD1
CDR3aa: CASSFQGAYYEQYF

v_gene: TRBV5-4
d_gene: TRBD1
CDR3aa: CASSNFLGQLYNEQFF

v_gene: TRBV20-1
d_gene: .
CDR3aa: CSAKGLLEQFF

v_gene: TRBV11-2
d_gene: TRBD2
CDR3aa: CASSLVLGGNEQFF

v_gene: TRBV9
d_gene: .
CDR3aa: CASSTHYGYTF

v_gene: TRBV28
d_gene: .
CDR3aa: CASNGAYHGNEQFF

v_gene: TRBV29-1
d_gene: .
CDR3aa: CSVEEGPYEQYF

v_gene: TRBV2
d_gene: .
CDR3aa: CASSEGQEQYF

v_gene: TRBV14
d_gene: .
CDR3aa: CASSQDRRNTQYF

v_gene: TRBV15
d_gene: .
CDR3aa: CATSRDWGQETQYF

v_gene: TRBV7-2
d_gene: .
CDR3aa: CASSSGGGYEQYF

v_gene: TRBV5-4
d_gene: .
CDR3aa: CASSSRDATNTGELFF

v_gene: TRBV6-4
d_gene: TRBD1
CDR3aa: CASRPRQGAYTEAFF

v_gene: TRBV6-5
d_gene: .
CDR3aa: CASRYRLANYNEQFF

v_gene: TRBV6-1
d_gene: .
CDR3aa: CASSEMRRSFSTDTQYF

v_gene: TRBV10-2
d_gene: TRBD2
CDR3aa: CASSDSGIAGLAYQETQYF

v_gene: TRBV7-3
d_gene: .
CDR3aa: CASSSIGGADTQYF

v_gene: TRBV28
d_gene: .
CDR3aa: CASSFVREQFF

v_gene: TRBV4-1
d_gene: .
CDR3aa: CASSPRHRIGDEKLFF

v_gene: TRBV7-3
d_gene: TRBD2
CDR3aa: CASSLMAGEGETQYF

v_gene: TRBV6-5
d_gene: .
CDR3aa: CASTQGTEAFF

v_gene: TRBV28
d_gene: TRBD2
CDR3aa: CASSLEGLAEFDTQYF

v_gene: TRBV5-1
d_gene: .
CDR3aa: CASSLDPPGRLNTEAFF

v_gene: TRBV2
d_gene: .
CDR3aa: CASSGFAKGYVPPTGELFF

v_gene: TRBV11-2
d_gene: TRBD1
CDR3aa: CASSRGDRVNEQFF

v_gene: TRBV19
d_gene: TRBD2
CDR3aa: CAARPASGGTGELFF